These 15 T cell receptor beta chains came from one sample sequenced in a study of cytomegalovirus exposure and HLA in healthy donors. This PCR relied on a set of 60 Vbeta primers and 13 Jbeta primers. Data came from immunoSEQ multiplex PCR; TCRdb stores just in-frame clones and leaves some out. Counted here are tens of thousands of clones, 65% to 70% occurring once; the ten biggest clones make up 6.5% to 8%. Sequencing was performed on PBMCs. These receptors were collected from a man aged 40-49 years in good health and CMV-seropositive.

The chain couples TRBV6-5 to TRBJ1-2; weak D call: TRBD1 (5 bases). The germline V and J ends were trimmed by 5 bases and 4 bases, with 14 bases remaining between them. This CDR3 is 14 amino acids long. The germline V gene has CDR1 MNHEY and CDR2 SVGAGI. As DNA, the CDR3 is TGTGCCAGCAGTCCGGATGGGGGGTCCTATGGCTACACCTTC. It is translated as CASSPDGGSYGYTF.

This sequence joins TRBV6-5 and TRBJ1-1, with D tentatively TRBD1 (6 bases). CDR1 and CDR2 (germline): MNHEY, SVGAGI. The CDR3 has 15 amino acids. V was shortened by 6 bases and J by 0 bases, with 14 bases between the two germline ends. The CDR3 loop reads CASRHHRVVNTEAFF. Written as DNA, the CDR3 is TGTGCCAGCAGGCACCACAGGGTTGTGAACACTGAAGCTTTCTTT.

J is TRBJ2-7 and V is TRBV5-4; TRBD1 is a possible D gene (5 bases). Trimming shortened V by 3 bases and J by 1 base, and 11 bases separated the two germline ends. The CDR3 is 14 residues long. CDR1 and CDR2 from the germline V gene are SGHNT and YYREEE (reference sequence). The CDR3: CASSSPGSSYEQYF. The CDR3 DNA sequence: TGTGCCAGCAGCTCCCCAGGGTCGTCCTACGAGCAGTACTTC. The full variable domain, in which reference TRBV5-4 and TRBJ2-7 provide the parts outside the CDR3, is ETGVTQSPTHLIKTRGQQVTLRCSSQSGHNTVSWYQQALGQGPQFIFQYYREEENGRGNFPPRFSGLQFPNYSSELNVNALELDDSALYLCASSSPGSSYEQYFGPGTRLTVT.

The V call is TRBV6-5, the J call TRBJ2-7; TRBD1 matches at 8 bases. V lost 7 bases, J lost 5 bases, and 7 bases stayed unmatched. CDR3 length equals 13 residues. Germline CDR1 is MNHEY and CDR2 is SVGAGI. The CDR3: CASTNRGIHEQYF. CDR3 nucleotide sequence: TGTGCCAGCACCAACAGGGGGATCCACGAGCAGTACTTC.

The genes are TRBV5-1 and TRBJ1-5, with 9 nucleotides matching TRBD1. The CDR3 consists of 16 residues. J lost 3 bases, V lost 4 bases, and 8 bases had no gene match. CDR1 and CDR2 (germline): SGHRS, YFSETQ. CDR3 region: CASSPEGTGPNQPQHF. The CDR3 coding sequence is TGCGCCAGCAGCCCCGAAGGGACAGGGCCCAATCAGCCCCAGCATTTT.

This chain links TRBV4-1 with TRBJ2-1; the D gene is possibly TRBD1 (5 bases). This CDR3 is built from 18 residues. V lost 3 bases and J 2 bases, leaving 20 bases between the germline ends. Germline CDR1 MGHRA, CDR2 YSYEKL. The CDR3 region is CASSHSQSTREAYNEQFF. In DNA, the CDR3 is TGCGCCAGCAGCCATTCCCAGTCCACCAGGGAAGCCTACAATGAGCAGTTCTTC.

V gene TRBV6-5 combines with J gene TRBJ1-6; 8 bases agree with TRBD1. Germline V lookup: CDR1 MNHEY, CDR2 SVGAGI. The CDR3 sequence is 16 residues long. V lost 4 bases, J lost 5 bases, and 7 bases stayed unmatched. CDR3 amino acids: CASSSRTGLNNSPLHF. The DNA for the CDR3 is TGTGCCAGCAGTTCCCGGACAGGGCTGAATAATTCACCCCTCCACTTT.

The CDR3 sequence: CASSQPPGEDNEKLFF. DNA of the CDR3: TGCGCCAGCAGCCAACCCCCGGGGGAGGACAATGAAAAACTGTTTTTT. The chain employs TRBV5-1 and TRBJ1-4, with a possible D match to TRBD1 (5 bases). The CDR3 totals 16 residues. Germline CDR1 and CDR2: SGHRS and YFSETQ. V lost 4 bases and J 5 bases, leaving 18 bases between the germline ends.

CDR3 DNA sequence: TGTGCCAGCAGCTTAGGTACTAGCGCTCTGGGAAATGAGCAGTTCTTC. It is translated as CASSLGTSALGNEQFF. The J gene is TRBJ2-1, the V gene TRBV13; 7 positions agree with TRBD2. The junction had 9 bases not matched to a gene; V was cut back by 0 bases and J by 7 bases. The CDR3 loop spans 16 amino acids. CDR1 is PRHDT, CDR2 FYEKMQ, per germline (reference sequence).

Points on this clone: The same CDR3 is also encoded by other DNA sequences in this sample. The DNA for the CDR3 is TGTGCCAGCAGCCAAGATCCGGGACAGGGTAATGAAAAACTGTTTTTT. It is translated as CASSQDPGQGNEKLFF. The chain is built from TRBV4-2 and TRBJ1-4; the match to TRBD1 covers 9 bases. The CDR3 is 16 residues long. V lost 0 bases, J lost 4 bases, and 3 bases stayed unmatched. The germline gives CDR1 LGHNA, CDR2 YNFKEQ.

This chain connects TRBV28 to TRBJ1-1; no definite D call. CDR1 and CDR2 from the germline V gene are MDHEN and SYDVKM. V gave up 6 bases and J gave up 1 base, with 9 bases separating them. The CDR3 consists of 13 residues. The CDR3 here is CASSHEGNTEAFF. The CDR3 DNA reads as TGTGCCAGCAGCCATGAGGGGAACACTGAAGCTTTCTTT.

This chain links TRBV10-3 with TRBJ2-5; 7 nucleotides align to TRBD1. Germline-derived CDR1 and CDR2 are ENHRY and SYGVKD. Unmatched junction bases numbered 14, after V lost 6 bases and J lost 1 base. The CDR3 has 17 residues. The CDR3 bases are TGTGCCATCAGCGGACAACACGGGACAGTCGTCCAAGAGACCCAGTACTTC. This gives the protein CAISGQHGTVVQETQYF.

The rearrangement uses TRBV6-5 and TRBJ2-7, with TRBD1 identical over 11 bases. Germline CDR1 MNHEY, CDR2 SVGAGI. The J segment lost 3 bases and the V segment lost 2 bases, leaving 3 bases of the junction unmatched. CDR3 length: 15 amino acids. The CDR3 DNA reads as TGTGCCAGCAGTTACGCCGGGACAGGGGGCTACGAGCAGTACTTC. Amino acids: CASSYAGTGGYEQYF.

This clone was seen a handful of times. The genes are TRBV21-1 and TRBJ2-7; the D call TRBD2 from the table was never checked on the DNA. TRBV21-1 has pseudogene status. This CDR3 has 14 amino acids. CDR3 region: CASSKDYFSYEQYF. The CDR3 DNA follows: TGTGCCAGCAGCAAAGACTATTTCTCCTACGAGCAGTACTTC.

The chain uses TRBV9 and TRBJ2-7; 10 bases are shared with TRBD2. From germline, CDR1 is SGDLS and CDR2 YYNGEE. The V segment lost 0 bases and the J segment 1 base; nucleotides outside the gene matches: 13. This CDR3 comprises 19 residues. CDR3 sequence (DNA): TGTGCCAGCAGCGTAGGGGTGGGCTCAACTAGCGGGGCGTCCTACGAGCAGTACTTC. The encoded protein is CASSVGVGSTSGASYEQYF. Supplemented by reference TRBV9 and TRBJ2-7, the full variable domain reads DSGVTQTPKHLITATGQRVTLRCSPRSGDLSVYWYQQSLDQGLQFLIQYYNGEERAKGNILERFSAQQFPDLHSELNLSSLELGDSALYFCASSVGVGSTSGASYEQYFGPGTRLTVT.